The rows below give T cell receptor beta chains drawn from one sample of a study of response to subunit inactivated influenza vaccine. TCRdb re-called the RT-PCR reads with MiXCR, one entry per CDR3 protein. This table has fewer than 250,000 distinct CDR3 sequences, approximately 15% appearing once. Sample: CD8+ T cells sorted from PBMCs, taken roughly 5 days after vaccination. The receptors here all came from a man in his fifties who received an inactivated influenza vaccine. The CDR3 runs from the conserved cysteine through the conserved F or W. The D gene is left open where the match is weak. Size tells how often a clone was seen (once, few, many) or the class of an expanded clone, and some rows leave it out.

CDR3: CASSLGGGSYNEQFF; DNA: TGTGCCAGCAGTTTAGGAGGGGGCTCCTACAATGAGCAGTTCTTC; V: TRBV27; size: many; J: TRBJ2-1; D: .
CDR3: CASSLAKGWYGYTF; DNA: TGTGCCAGCAGCTTAGCGAAGGGGTGGTATGGCTACACCTTC; V: TRBV7-8; size: .; J: TRBJ1-2; D: .
CDR3: CASSAVGGIVKQYF; DNA: TGTGCCAGCTCAGCGGTCGGGGGGATAGTCAAGCAGTACTTC; V: TRBV7-9; size: many; J: TRBJ2-7; D: TRBD2
CDR3: CASSYPAGGPDTQYF; DNA: TGTGCCAGCAGCTATCCGGCGGGGGGCCCAGATACGCAGTATTTT; V: TRBV6-5; size: .; J: TRBJ2-3; D: TRBD2
CDR3: CASSLALASGSTDTQYF; DNA: TGTGCCAGCAGCTTAGCGCTTGCTAGCGGAAGCACAGATACGCAGTATTTT; V: TRBV7-9; size: few; J: TRBJ2-3; D: TRBD2
CDR3: CASSLEGLAGRDTQYF; DNA: TGTGCCAGCAGCTTAGAGGGACTAGCGGGAAGAGATACGCAGTATTTT; V: TRBV13; size: few; J: TRBJ2-3; D: TRBD2
CDR3: CASSLPKLAPRGGATDTQYF; DNA: TGTGCCAGCAGCCTACCCAAACTGGCCCCGCGCGGGGGGGCAACAGATACGCAGTATTTT; V: TRBV11-1; size: .; J: TRBJ2-3; D: TRBD2
CDR3: CASSLSQRGGRETQYF; DNA: TGTGCCAGCAGCCTTTCCCAGCGGGGGGGCCGAGAGACCCAGTACTTC; V: TRBV11-2; size: .; J: TRBJ2-5; D: TRBD2
CDR3: CASKAGGDNEQFF; DNA: TGTGCCAGTAAAGCGGGAGGGGACAATGAGCAGTTCTTC; V: TRBV9; size: few; J: TRBJ2-1; D: TRBD2
CDR3: CASTLIGGALDTQYF; DNA: TGTGCCAGCACCCTAATCGGGGGAGCCCTGGATACGCAGTATTTT; V: TRBV12-3/TRBV12-4; size: .; J: TRBJ2-3; D: .
CDR3: CASSSLSEAFF; DNA: TGTGCCAGCAGCTCGCTCTCTGAAGCTTTCTTT; V: TRBV13; size: .; J: TRBJ1-1; D: .
CDR3: CASSQGSSTDTQYF; DNA: TGCGCCAGCAGCCAAGGGAGTTCCACAGATACGCAGTATTTT; V: TRBV4-3; size: many; J: TRBJ2-3; D: .
CDR3: CASSPLGQGAEAFF; DNA: TGTGCCAGCAGCCCCCTCGGACAGGGCGCTGAAGCTTTCTTT; V: TRBV9; size: few; J: TRBJ1-1; D: TRBD1
CDR3: CASSLLERNTEAFF; DNA: TGTGCCAGCAGCTTATTGGAGAGGAACACTGAAGCTTTCTTT; V: TRBV7-8; size: .; J: TRBJ1-1; D: .
CDR3: CASSNGLAGITGELFF; DNA: TGTGCCAGCAGTAACGGACTAGCGGGAATCACCGGGGAGCTGTTTTTT; V: TRBV6-2/TRBV6-3; size: many; J: TRBJ2-2; D: TRBD2
CDR3: CASSFHTLTSGRTGELFF; DNA: TGTGCCAGCAGCTTTCATACCCTGACTAGCGGACGGACCGGGGAGCTGTTTTTT; V: TRBV11-2; size: few; J: TRBJ2-2; D: TRBD2
CDR3: CASSVSGGTGELFF; DNA: TGCGCCAGCAGCGTCAGCGGGGGCACCGGGGAGCTGTTTTTT; V: TRBV4-3; size: .; J: TRBJ2-2; D: TRBD2
CDR3: CASSAGSYEQYF; DNA: TGTGCCAGCAGCGCGGGATCCTACGAGCAGTACTTC; V: TRBV28; size: .; J: TRBJ2-7; D: .
CDR3: CASSQDLGVAYEQYF; DNA: TGCGCCAGCAGCCAAGATCTAGGGGTCGCCTACGAGCAGTACTTC; V: TRBV4-3; size: .; J: TRBJ2-7; D: .
CDR3: CAISSPGPPYNEQFF; DNA: TGTGCCATCAGTTCCCCTGGCCCTCCCTACAATGAGCAGTTCTTC; V: TRBV10-3; size: few; J: TRBJ2-1; D: .